The rows below give T cell receptor beta chains drawn from one sample of a study of T cell responses to AZD1222 COVID-19 vaccine. Sequenced by immunoSEQ multiplex PCR; TCRdb stores in-frame clones only, minus some. The sample comprises approximately 270,000 clones, 90% to 95% of which are singletons, and roughly 0.5% rests with the top ten. Sequencing used peripheral blood, obtained 28 days after the second AZD1222 dose. These receptors originate from an adult who received the AZD1222 COVID-19 vaccine. Both conserved end residues are part of each CDR3. The D gene is left open where the match is weak. Clone size is stated in some rows and not others, as once, few, many or a class when expanded.

v_gene	j_gene	d_gene	abundance	CDR3nt	CDR3aa
TRBV7-9	TRBJ2-7	TRBD1	NA	TGTGCCAGCAGCACCATAGGGGGACAGGGGGTCTACGAGCAGTACTTC	CASSTIGGQGVYEQYF
TRBV21-1	TRBJ2-7	NA	few	TGTGCCAGCAGCAAAACAGGGTTAGTGCAGTACTTC	CASSKTGLVQYF
TRBV18	TRBJ2-5	NA	NA	TGTGCCAGCTCCCCAGCGGGCCTCCAAGAGACCCAGTACTTC	CASSPAGLQETQYF
TRBV28	TRBJ2-4	TRBD2	NA	TGTGCCAGCAGTTTTTCTCTTCGGCGACTAGCGGGGGTTAAAAACATTCAGTACTTC	CASSFSLRRLAGVKNIQYF
TRBV19	TRBJ2-2	NA	NA	TGTGCCACAGCCCCCTGGGGAACCGGGGAGCTGTTTTTT	CATAPWGTGELFF
TRBV7-2	TRBJ1-2	NA	NA	TGTGCCAGCAGCCCCCGGCGGTTCTACAGGGACTATGGCTACACCTTC	CASSPRRFYRDYGYTF
TRBV4-1	TRBJ1-1	TRBD1	NA	TGCGCCAGCAGCGATGGACAGGGCGGTGTTTCCGCTGAAGCTTTCTTT	CASSDGQGGVSAEAFF
TRBV5-1	TRBJ2-3	TRBD1	NA	TGCGCCAGCAGGCCCGGGACAGGGGGCACAGATACGCAGTATTTT	CASRPGTGGTDTQYF
TRBV2	TRBJ1-5	NA	NA	TGTGCCAGCAGTGTTGGAGGCAATCAGCCCCAGCATTTT	CASSVGGNQPQHF
TRBV7-9	TRBJ1-4	NA	NA	TGTGCCAGCAGCTACACAGGCCCTAATGAAAAACTGTTTTTT	CASSYTGPNEKLFF
TRBV5-1	TRBJ1-2	NA	NA	TGCGCCAGCAGCTTGGGACAGGTTAACTATGGCTACACCTTC	CASSLGQVNYGYTF
TRBV4-2	TRBJ1-2	NA	NA	TGTGCCAGCAGCCAAGAGGCAGGCCAACTCTATGGCTACACCTTC	CASSQEAGQLYGYTF
TRBV7-9	TRBJ1-1	NA	NA	TGTGCCAGCAGCTTAGGACGGGGTCGTGTTGAAGCTTTCTTT	CASSLGRGRVEAFF
TRBV28	TRBJ2-1	TRBD2	NA	TGTGCCAGCAGCGGACTAGTTCCTGAGCAGTTCTTC	CASSGLVPEQFF
TRBV2	TRBJ2-5	TRBD1	NA	TGTGCCAGCACCAGGACAGGGGGTGAGACCCAGTACTTC	CASTRTGGETQYF
TRBV11-2	TRBJ2-2	NA	NA	TGTGCCAGCAGGATTTTAGCCGGGGAGCTGTTTTTT	CASRILAGELFF
TRBV11-2	TRBJ1-2	NA	NA	TGTGCCAGCAGCCCGGGAGGGGGATATAGTGGCTACACCTTC	CASSPGGGYSGYTF
TRBV7-2	TRBJ2-7	TRBD2	NA	TGTGCCAGCAGCACTGAAGAGCGGGGGGTCTACGAGCAGTACTTC	CASSTEERGVYEQYF
TRBV7-8	TRBJ2-1	NA	NA	TGTGCCAGCAGCCCGACGGAAGGGACTTACAATGAGCAGTTCTTC	CASSPTEGTYNEQFF
TRBV5-4	TRBJ2-6	NA	NA	TGTGCCAGCACCCCAGGGGGAGGCAACTCTGGGGCCAACGTCCTGACTTTC	CASTPGGGNSGANVLTF
TRBV6-6	TRBJ1-2	TRBD1	NA	TGTGCCAGCAGTCCCATGCAACCTATTTTGACAGGGGATGGCTACACCTTC	CASSPMQPILTGDGYTF
TRBV10-3	TRBJ2-1	TRBD2	once	TGTGCCATCAGTGAGTCCCCGCGACTAGCGGGAGACAATGAGCAGTTCTTC	CAISESPRLAGDNEQFF
TRBV7-7	TRBJ2-5	NA	NA	TGTGCTAGCAGCTTAGACTCGTCCGTGGTGACCCAGTACTTC	CASSLDSSVVTQYF
TRBV7-9	TRBJ1-1	NA	once	TGTGCCAGCAGCTTAGGGGGAGACACTGAAGCTTTCTTT	CASSLGGDTEAFF
TRBV9	TRBJ2-7	TRBD2	few	TGTGCCAGCAGCCCGGGGGGACGGGGGTCCTACGAGCAGTACTTC	CASSPGGRGSYEQYF
TRBV4-1	TRBJ2-7	NA	NA	TGCGCCAGCAGCCAGGCTACCTCCTACGAGCAGTACTTC	CASSQATSYEQYF
TRBV27	TRBJ2-1	TRBD2	NA	TGTGCCAGCACCATCCATAGCGGGGGGGCAGGTAGCGAGCAGTTCTTC	CASTIHSGGAGSEQFF
TRBV10-3	TRBJ2-7	NA	NA	TGTGCCATCAGTGAGTCGACCGCGGCCCCCTACGAGCAGTACTTC	CAISESTAAPYEQYF
TRBV28	TRBJ1-4	NA	NA	TGTGCCAGCAGCAGGGGCAGAAATGAAAAACTGTTTTTT	CASSRGRNEKLFF
TRBV5-5	TRBJ2-5	NA	NA	TGTGCCAGCACCAACCTAGCGACCCAAGAGACCCAGTACTTC	CASTNLATQETQYF
TRBV5-1	TRBJ2-1	TRBD1	once	TGCGCCAGCAGCCCGGGACAGGGGGCGAACAATGAGCAGTTCTTC	CASSPGQGANNEQFF
TRBV7-9	TRBJ1-2	NA	NA	TGTGCCAGCAGCCCGGCGGGGCGAGCTAACTATGGCTACACCTTC	CASSPAGRANYGYTF
TRBV3-1/TRBV3-2	TRBJ1-6	NA	NA	TGTGCCAGCAGCCAAGTGGCAGGCAATTCACCCCTCCACTTT	CASSQVAGNSPLHF
TRBV7-2	TRBJ2-2	TRBD1	NA	TGTGCCAGCAGCTTAGCGGGACAGGGGATCACCGGGGAGCTGTTTTTT	CASSLAGQGITGELFF
TRBV4-2	TRBJ2-1	TRBD2	NA	TGTGCCAGCAGCCAAACGGGACTAGCGGGGGCCCTAAGCTCCTACAATGAGCAGTTCTTC	CASSQTGLAGALSSYNEQFF
TRBV28	TRBJ2-1	TRBD1	NA	TGTGCCAGCAGCCAGACAGGGGGGTACGACAATGAGCAGTTCTTC	CASSQTGGYDNEQFF